The source of this TCR beta chain is a study of vaccination effects on CD4 cells after COVID-19. The CDR3 contains 16 residues. Only in-frame clones appear in the TCRdb table, and some are missing; sequencing was by immunoSEQ multiplex PCR. The sample records tens of thousands of clones, 74% being singletons. About this clone: The antigen remains undetermined.

In the ViraFEST assay, antigen-specific CD4+ clonotypes were identified by expansion after peptide-pool stimulation. Having been cultured for under twelve days, the cells underwent CD4+ T cell isolation. This material consisted of CD4+ T cells from PBMCs cultured with HCoV-229E spike peptides, taken before COVID-19 vaccination. The TCR was taken from a human donor who received a COVID-19 vaccine. This chain joins TRBV12-2 and TRBJ2-3. TRBV12-2 is a known pseudogene. In DNA form, the CDR3 reads TGTGCAAGTCGCACGTATGGGGGATTTAATACAGATACGCAGTATTTT. Translation: CASRTYGGFNTDTQYF.